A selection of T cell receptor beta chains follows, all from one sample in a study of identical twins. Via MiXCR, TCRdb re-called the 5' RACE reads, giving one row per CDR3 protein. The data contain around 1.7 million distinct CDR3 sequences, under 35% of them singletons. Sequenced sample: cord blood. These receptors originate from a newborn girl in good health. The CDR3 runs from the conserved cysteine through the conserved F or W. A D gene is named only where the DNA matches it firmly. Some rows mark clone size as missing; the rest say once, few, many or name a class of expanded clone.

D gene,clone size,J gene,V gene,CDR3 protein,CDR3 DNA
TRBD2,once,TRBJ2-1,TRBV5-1,CARSLGGTRMLNEQFF,TGCGCCCGCAGCTTGGGGGGGACTAGAATGCTGAATGAGCAGTTCTTC
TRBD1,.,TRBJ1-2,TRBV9,CASSVGTGLSYGYTF,TGTGCCAGCAGCGTAGGGACAGGGTTAAGCTATGGCTACACCTTC
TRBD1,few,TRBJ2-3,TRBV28,CASSTAGTGQYF,TGTGCCAGCAGCACCGCCGGGACAGGGCAGTATTTT
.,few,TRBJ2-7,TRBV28,CASSLGGPGEQYF,TGTGCCAGCAGTTTAGGGGGGCCAGGTGAGCAGTACTTC
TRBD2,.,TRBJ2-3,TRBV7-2,CASSRTSGALSTDTQYF,TGTGCCAGCAGTCGGACTAGCGGGGCGCTGAGCACAGATACGCAGTATTTT
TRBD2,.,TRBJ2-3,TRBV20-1,CSASASGNTDTQYF,TGCAGTGCTAGTGCTAGCGGAAACACAGATACGCAGTATTTT
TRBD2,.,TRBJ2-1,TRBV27,CASSLRLAGAPDYEQFF,TGTGCCAGCAGTTTGCGACTAGCGGGAGCGCCGGACTATGAGCAGTTCTTC
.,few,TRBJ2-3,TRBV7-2,CASSLHAGKTQYF,TGTGCCAGCAGCCTTCACGCGGGGAAAACGCAGTATTTT
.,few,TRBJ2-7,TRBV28,CASSPSGRVEEQYF,TGTGCCAGCAGCCCCTCCGGCAGGGTAGAAGAGCAGTACTTC
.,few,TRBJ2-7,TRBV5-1,CASSLRRDTVGHEQYF,TGCGCCAGCAGCCTACGGCGGGACACGGTTGGGCACGAGCAGTACTTC
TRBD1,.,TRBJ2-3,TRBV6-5,CAASMVGQGTDTQYF,TGTGCCGCCTCAATGGTCGGACAGGGCACAGATACGCAGTATTTT
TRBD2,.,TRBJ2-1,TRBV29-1,CSVEGSPAGVTYNEQFF,TGCAGCGTTGAAGGCTCACCAGCGGGGGTAACCTACAATGAGCAGTTCTTC
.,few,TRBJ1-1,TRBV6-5,CASSSYRPNTEAFF,TGTGCCAGCAGTTCGTACAGGCCGAACACTGAAGCTTTCTTT
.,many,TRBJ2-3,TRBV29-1,CSVEVPSTDTQYF,TGCAGCGTTGAAGTCCCGAGCACAGATACGCAGTATTTT
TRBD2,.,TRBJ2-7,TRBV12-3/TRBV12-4,CASGLTSGGYEQYF,TGTGCCAGCGGCCTCACCAGCGGGGGATACGAGCAGTACTTC
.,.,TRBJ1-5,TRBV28,CASSFGRTRRDQPQHF,TGTGCCAGCAGTTTTGGGCGTACGAGGAGGGATCAGCCCCAGCATTTT
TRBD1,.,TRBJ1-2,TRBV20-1,CSARQGPHGYTF,TGCAGTGCAAGACAGGGCCCTCATGGCTACACCTTC
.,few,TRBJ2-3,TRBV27,CASSPNTLPADTQYF,TGTGCCAGCAGCCCCAATACCCTACCGGCAGATACGCAGTATTTT
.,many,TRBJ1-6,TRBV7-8,CASSLDQGQSPLHF,TGTGCCAGCAGCTTAGATCAGGGTCAGTCACCCCTCCACTTT
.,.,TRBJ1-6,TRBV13,CASSLGLPSSYNSPLHF,TGTGCCAGCAGCTTAGGCCTCCCGAGCTCCTATAATTCACCCCTCCACTTT
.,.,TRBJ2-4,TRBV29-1,CSVWALGQKYF,TGCAGCGTTTGGGCCTTAGGACAGAAGTACTTC
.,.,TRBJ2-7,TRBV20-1,CSARDGRASYEQYF,TGCAGTGCTAGAGATGGTCGGGCCTCCTACGAGCAGTACTTC
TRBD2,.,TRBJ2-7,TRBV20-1,CSATLSGRAYNEQYF,TGCAGTGCTACCCTTAGCGGGAGGGCCTACAATGAGCAGTACTTC
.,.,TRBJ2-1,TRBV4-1,CASSQDSYPNEQFF,TGCGCCAGCAGCCAAGATAGTTACCCTAATGAGCAGTTCTTC
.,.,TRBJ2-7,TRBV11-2,CASSLAPGPASYEQYF,TGTGCCAGCAGCTTAGCCCCCGGACCGGCCTCCTACGAGCAGTACTTC
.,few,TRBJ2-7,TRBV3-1,CASSGTVEQYF,TGTGCCAGCAGCGGCACGGTCGAGCAGTACTTC
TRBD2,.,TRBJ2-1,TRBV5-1,CASSLGLAGGLDNEQFF,TGCGCCAGCAGCTTGGGGCTAGCGGGGGGGCTTGACAATGAGCAGTTCTTC
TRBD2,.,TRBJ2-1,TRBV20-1,CSARESGRTDNEQFF,TGCAGTGCTAGGGAGAGCGGGAGAACGGACAATGAGCAGTTCTTC
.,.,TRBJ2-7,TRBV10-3,CAISATSSASYEQYF,TGTGCCATCAGTGCGACTTCCTCAGCTTCCTACGAGCAGTACTTC
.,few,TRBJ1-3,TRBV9,CASSVGQGFPSSGNTIYF,TGTGCCAGCAGCGTAGGTCAGGGGTTCCCCTCCTCTGGAAACACCATATATTTT
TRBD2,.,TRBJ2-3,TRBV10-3,CAISRGDPSTDTQYF,TGTGCCATCAGTCGGGGGGACCCTAGCACAGATACGCAGTATTTT
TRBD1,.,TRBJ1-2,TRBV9,CASSVAGTGTYGYTF,TGTGCCAGCAGCGTTGCCGGGACAGGAACCTATGGCTACACCTTC
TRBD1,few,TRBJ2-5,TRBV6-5,CASSYASRTRGETQYF,TGTGCCAGCAGTTACGCATCACGAACCAGGGGGGAGACCCAGTACTTC
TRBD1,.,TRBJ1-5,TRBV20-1,CSASEWGQGVSNQPQHF,TGCAGTGCTAGTGAGTGGGGACAGGGGGTGAGCAATCAGCCCCAGCATTTT
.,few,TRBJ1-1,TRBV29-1,CSVERVGAFF,TGCAGCGTTGAAAGGGTGGGGGCTTTCTTT
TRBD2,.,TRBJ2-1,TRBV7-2,CASSLAKGSGRIYNEQFF,TGTGCCAGCAGCTTAGCGAAAGGTAGCGGGAGGATCTACAATGAGCAGTTCTTC
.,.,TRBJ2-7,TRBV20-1,CSARTLADPYEQYF,TGCAGTGCTAGAACCTTAGCGGACCCCTACGAGCAGTACTTC
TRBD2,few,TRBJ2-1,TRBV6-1,CASLGTSGVSREQFF,TGTGCCAGCTTGGGGACTAGCGGGGTTTCTCGCGAGCAGTTCTTC
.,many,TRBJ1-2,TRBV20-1,CSAKTGTYGYTF,TGCAGTGCAAAGACGGGGACCTATGGCTACACCTTC